This TCR beta chain was recovered during a study of T-cell memory formation after mild COVID-19. Study details: TCR clusters were mostly confined to one donor each.

TCRdb independently ran MiXCR on the 5' RACE reads; one entry per CDR3 protein. This sample has 360,000 or so distinct CDR3 sequences; around 27% occur once, and the top ten carry around an eighth. This clonotype showed up just a few times. Antigen unknown. This CDR3 region has 16 residues. The germline gives CDR1 LNHNV, CDR2 YYDKDF (reference sequence). The V end lost 1 base, the J end lost 1 base, and 10 bases lay between the germline ends. Overall study results and limits: Among clones peaking at day 37 in the second wave, SARS-CoV-2 specificity remained unconfirmed.

V usage is TRBV15 and J usage is TRBJ2-2, with D perhaps matching TRBD1 or TRBD2 (5 bases each). The sequencing sample was made of PBMCs or a T cell subset sorted from them (not recorded which). This TCR derives from an adult woman who had mild COVID-19 (a few samples of this study predate the infection). Cell type and time point are not known. This chain's CDR3 is CATSRVPRGNTGELFF. CDR3 nucleotides: TGTGCCACCAGCAGAGTTCCGAGGGGGAACACCGGGGAGCTGTTTTTT.